This is a list of T cell receptor beta chains from one sample in a study of cytomegalovirus exposure and HLA in healthy donors. The assay was immunoSEQ multiplex PCR, and TCRdb's table has in-frame clones only and misses some. This repertoire includes around 140,000 clones. Sequencing was done on a sample of PBMCs. The source of these receptors is a woman between 40 and 50 years old in good health and CMV-seronegative. CDR3s include the opening cysteine and the closing phenylalanine or tryptophan. Each record gives: J gene, CDR3 length, V gene, D gene, CDR3 protein, CDR3 DNA. D genes are given only for firm matches.

>TRBJ2-5|14|TRBV28|NA
CASRRTGGVKTQYF
TGTGCCAGCAGGCGTACAGGGGGGGTGAAGACCCAGTACTTC
>TRBJ1-1|15|TRBV4-2|NA
CASSQDRVRNTEAFF
TGTGCCAGCAGCCAAGATCGGGTTCGGAACACTGAAGCTTTCTTT
>TRBJ1-1|14|TRBV7-3|NA
CASSRGGRGTEAFF
TGTGCCAGCAGCCGGGGGGGCAGGGGAACTGAAGCTTTCTTT
>TRBJ1-1|14|TRBV7-2|NA
CASSLRSMNTEAFF
TGTGCCAGCAGCTTAAGATCTATGAACACTGAAGCTTTCTTT
>TRBJ2-3|16|TRBV15|NA
CATSTRRDFSTDTQYF
TGTGCCACCAGCACTCGCCGGGACTTTAGCACAGATACGCAGTATTTT
>TRBJ2-1|15|TRBV6-4|NA
CASSDSGGDYNEQFF
TGTGCCAGCAGTGACTCAGGGGGAGACTACAATGAGCAGTTCTTC
>TRBJ1-1|15|TRBV6-6|TRBD1
CASSYPEGGAAEAFF
TGTGCCAGCAGTTACCCCGAAGGGGGCGCGGCTGAAGCTTTCTTT
>TRBJ1-6|15|TRBV6-4|NA
CASSDRFSYNSPLHF
TGTGCCAGCAGTGACCGGTTCTCCTATAATTCACCCCTCCACTTT
>TRBJ2-3|16|TRBV5-6|TRBD1
CASSLAGTGDTDTQYF
TGTGCCAGCAGCTTAGCCGGGACAGGGGACACAGATACGCAGTATTTT
>TRBJ2-1|13|TRBV28|NA
CASETVGHNEQFF
TGTGCCAGCGAAACTGTGGGGCACAATGAGCAGTTCTTC
>TRBJ2-7|15|TRBV19|NA
CASSSGTGHTYEQYF
TGTGCCAGTAGCTCGGGTACAGGACACACCTACGAGCAGTACTTC
>TRBJ2-5|14|TRBV14|TRBD1
CASSSGQWQETQYF
TGTGCCAGCAGCTCGGGACAGTGGCAAGAGACCCAGTACTTC
>TRBJ1-2|10|TRBV20-1|TRBD1
CSAGYRDRGF
TGCAGTGCTGGCTACCGGGACAGGGGATTC
>TRBJ1-1|15|TRBV5-4|NA
CASSTGGHQNTEAFF
TGTGCCAGCAGCACCGGAGGGCACCAGAACACTGAAGCTTTCTTT